Listed below are T cell receptor beta chains from one sample, sequenced in a study of blood T cells in healthy people across ages. Using its own MiXCR run on the 5' RACE reads, TCRdb lists one record per CDR3 protein. This sample has some 1 million distinct CDR3 sequences, with around 45% found just once. The sample was blood. Receptors were obtained from a woman aged 55 to 70 in good health. Both conserved end residues are part of each CDR3. A D gene is named only where the DNA matches it firmly. Size values are once, few and many counts, or a class for expanded clones, and some rows have none.

TRBV6-5,few,TRBJ1-3,.,TGTGCCAGCAGTGACAGCGGTGGAAACACCATATATTTT,CASSDSGGNTIYF
TRBV27,.,TRBJ2-2,.,TGTGCCAGCAGCCCAGGCCCCGGGACCGGGGAGCTGTTTTTT,CASSPGPGTGELFF
TRBV15,.,TRBJ2-7,.,TGTGCCACCAGCCCACGCACCGCCCCTCCCTACGAGCAGTACTTC,CATSPRTAPPYEQYF
TRBV28,once,TRBJ2-7,TRBD2,TGTGCCAGCAGTGCCAGTTCGGGGGGGACCTACGAGCAGTACTTC,CASSASSGGTYEQYF
TRBV9,.,TRBJ2-3,.,TGTGCCAGCAGCGGGAGCCGAGACTATCGGGATACGCAGTATTTT,CASSGSRDYRDTQYF
TRBV10-2,few,TRBJ2-7,.,TGCGCCAGCCAGGGGATTGTTGCCTACGAGCAGTACTTC,CASQGIVAYEQYF
TRBV29-1,.,TRBJ2-1,.,TGCAGCTCCAGTTCCACTAGCAATGAGCAGTTCTTC,CSSSSTSNEQFF
TRBV20-1,.,TRBJ2-7,.,TGCAGTGCTTCTCCCTTGGTAAGGGAATACTACGAGCAGTACTTC,CSASPLVREYYEQYF
TRBV16,.,TRBJ1-1,TRBD1,TGTGCCAGCAGCCAATGGGGCAGGGGGAGTACTGAAGCTTTCTTT,CASSQWGRGSTEAFF
TRBV7-8,.,TRBJ1-2,.,TGTGCCAGCAGCTTAAGGAATGGCAATGGCTACACCTTC,CASSLRNGNGYTF
TRBV27,.,TRBJ1-2,.,TGTGCCAGCTCCCTTAATCGGGGTCAAGCTAACTATGGCTACACCTTC,CASSLNRGQANYGYTF
TRBV7-9,.,TRBJ2-6,.,TGTGCCAGCAGCTTAGGGTCCGGACGAGGGTATGGGGCCAACGTCCTGACTTTC,CASSLGSGRGYGANVLTF
TRBV20-1,.,TRBJ1-6,TRBD1,TGCAGTGCTAGGGGGACAGCCGATAATTCACCCCTCCACTTT,CSARGTADNSPLHF
TRBV24-1,many,TRBJ2-2,.,TGTGCCACCAGTGAACACAGGGACACCGGGGAGCTGTTTTTT,CATSEHRDTGELFF
TRBV25-1,.,TRBJ2-1,TRBD2,TGTGCCAGCCAGACTAGCGGGAGTTACTATGAGCAGTTCTTC,CASQTSGSYYEQFF
TRBV6-6,.,TRBJ2-2,.,TGTGCCAGCAGCCGACAGGCGAACACCGGGGAGCTGTTTTTT,CASSRQANTGELFF
TRBV15,once,TRBJ2-3,.,TGTGCCACCAGCAGAGATCCGGCGGTTAGCACAGATACGCAGTATTTT,CATSRDPAVSTDTQYF
TRBV6-1,.,TRBJ2-5,.,TGTGCCAGCAGGGTCCGGGAGACCCAGTACTTC,CASRVRETQYF
TRBV27,.,TRBJ1-4,TRBD1,TGTGCCAGCAGTCTCCGGGACAGGGGTGAAAAACTGTTTTTT,CASSLRDRGEKLFF
TRBV6-5,few,TRBJ2-7,TRBD2,TGTGCCAGCAGTTACTCCCCCGGACTAGCGGGAGGGGAGCAGTACTTC,CASSYSPGLAGGEQYF
TRBV10-3,.,TRBJ2-7,.,TGTGCCATCAGTGAGAGGATCTCCTACGAGCAGTACTTC,CAISERISYEQYF
TRBV6-4,.,TRBJ2-3,TRBD1,TGTGCCAGCAGTGTGGGGACAGGGATTTCAGATACGCAGTATTTT,CASSVGTGISDTQYF